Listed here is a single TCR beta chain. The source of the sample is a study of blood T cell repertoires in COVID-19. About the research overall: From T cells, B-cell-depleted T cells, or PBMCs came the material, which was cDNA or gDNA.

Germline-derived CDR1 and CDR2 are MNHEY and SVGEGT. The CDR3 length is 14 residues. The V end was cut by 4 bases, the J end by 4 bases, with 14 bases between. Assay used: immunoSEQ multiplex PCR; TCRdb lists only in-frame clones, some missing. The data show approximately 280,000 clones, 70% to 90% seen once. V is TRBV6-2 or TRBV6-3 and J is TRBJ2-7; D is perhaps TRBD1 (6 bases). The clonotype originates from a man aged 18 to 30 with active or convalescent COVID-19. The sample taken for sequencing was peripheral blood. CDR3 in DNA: TGTGCCAGCAGTTTGATCGAGGGGGTTTACGAGCAGTACTTC. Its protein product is CASSLIEGVYEQYF.